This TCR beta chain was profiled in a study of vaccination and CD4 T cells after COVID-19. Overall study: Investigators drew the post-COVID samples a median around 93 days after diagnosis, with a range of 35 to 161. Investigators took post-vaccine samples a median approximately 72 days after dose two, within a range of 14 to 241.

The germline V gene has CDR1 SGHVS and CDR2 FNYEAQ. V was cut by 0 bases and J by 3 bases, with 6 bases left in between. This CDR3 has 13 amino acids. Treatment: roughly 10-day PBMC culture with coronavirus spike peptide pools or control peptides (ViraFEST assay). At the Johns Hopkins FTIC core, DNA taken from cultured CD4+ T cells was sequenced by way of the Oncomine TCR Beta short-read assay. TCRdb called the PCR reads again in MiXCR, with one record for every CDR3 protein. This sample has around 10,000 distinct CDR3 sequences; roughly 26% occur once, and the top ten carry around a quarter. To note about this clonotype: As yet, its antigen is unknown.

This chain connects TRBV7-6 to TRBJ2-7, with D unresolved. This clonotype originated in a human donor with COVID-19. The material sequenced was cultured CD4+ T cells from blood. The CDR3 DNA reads TGTGCCAGCAGCTTAGCATCCAGCTACGAGCAGTACTTC. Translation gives CASSLASSYEQYF.